Following are 30 T cell receptor beta chains from one sample sequenced in a study of molecular identifiers for immune sequencing clone quantification. TCRdb reprocessed the PCR reads with MiXCR, giving one entry per CDR3 protein. The sample shows about 510,000 distinct CDR3 sequences, around 23% of them seen only once. The sample taken for sequencing was naive CD8+ T cells from blood, with Jurkat cell RNA spiked in. The subset was: FACS-sorted CD8+CD4-CCR7+CD45RA+ naive T cells. These receptors were collected from a human donor in good health. Some libraries in this study had Jurkat cell RNA spiked in.

This clonotype was found a few times. This sequence joins TRBV4-1 and TRBJ2-4; D is uncertain. The CDR3 consists of 15 residues. Trimming took 1 base from V and 7 from J, leaving 14 bases between them. Germline V gives CDR1 MGHRA, CDR2 YSYEKL. The CDR3 loop reads CASSQGPLSSNIQYF. CDR3 bases: TGCGCCAGCAGCCAAGGACCGTTATCGTCCAACATTCAGTACTTC.

The chain recombines TRBV9 with TRBJ2-2; D not certain. V was shortened by 3 bases and J by 6 bases, with 18 bases between the two germline ends. The germline V gene encodes CDR1 SGDLS and CDR2 YYNGEE. This CDR3 comprises 16 residues. The CDR3 loop is CASSGAFTAPAGELFF. The CDR3 DNA follows: TGTGCCAGCAGCGGGGCATTTACAGCCCCGGCCGGGGAGCTGTTTTTT.

This clonotype was seen ten or more times. The V call is TRBV28, the J call TRBJ2-7; D tentatively reads TRBD1 or TRBD2 (5 bases each). With 4 bases removed from V and 3 bases from J, the gap between germline ends came to 13 bases. Germline lookup yields CDR1 MDHEN and CDR2 SYDVKM. The CDR3 spans 14 residues. The chain's CDR3 is CASSYRDGDYEQYF. The CDR3 DNA is TGTGCCAGCAGTTACCGGGACGGAGACTACGAGCAGTACTTC.

This clonotype was detected many times. The chain uses TRBV29-1 and TRBJ2-7; the D is unclear. Germline CDR1 reads SQVTM; CDR2 reads ANQGSEA. The CDR3 length is 10 residues. The ends were cut back, 1 base at V and 5 bases at J, with 3 bases in the middle. This chain's CDR3 is CSVEGDEQYF. The CDR3, as DNA: TGCAGCGTTGAAGGGGACGAGCAGTACTTC.

This clonotype was observed a handful of times. J is TRBJ2-7 and V is TRBV9; 11 bases align to TRBD2. CDR1 is SGDLS and CDR2 is YYNGEE in the germline V gene. There are 17 residues in the CDR3. V was pared by 4 bases and J by 3 bases, with 12 bases of the junction left unmatched. The CDR3 here is CASSPTGTSGKFYEQYF. CDR3 coding DNA: TGTGCCAGCAGCCCCACCGGGACTAGCGGAAAATTCTACGAGCAGTACTTC.

In its sample, this clonotype was seen many times. The chain employs TRBV28 and TRBJ1-2; D unclear. The V gene's germline CDR1 is MDHEN and CDR2 SYDVKM. The V and J ends lost 5 bases and 0 bases respectively, with 7 bases between them. This CDR3 spans 13 amino acids. This chain's CDR3 is CASSLTPNYGYTF. The CDR3 nucleotides read TGTGCCAGCAGTCTAACACCTAACTATGGCTACACCTTC.

This chain joins TRBV7-9 and TRBJ1-1; maybe TRBD1 (5 bases). This CDR3 has 14 residues. Per the germline V gene, CDR1 is SEHNR and CDR2 is FQNEAQ (reference sequence). V lost 3 bases and J 7 bases, leaving 15 bases between the germline ends. The CDR3 DNA reads TGTGCCAGCAGCTTCACAGGAGAGCGTTATGAAGCTTTCTTT. Translating gives CASSFTGERYEAFF.

V and J are TRBV14 and TRBJ2-1, with D maybe TRBD1 (6 bases). Germline CDR1 SGHDN, CDR2 FVKESK. The ends were cut back, 0 bases at V and 4 bases at J, with 10 bases in the middle. The CDR3 totals 15 residues. CDR3 in DNA: TGTGCCAGCAGCCAAGAGGACAGACCTTACAATGAGCAGTTCTTC. Residues: CASSQEDRPYNEQFF. Complete variable domain (other parts from reference TRBV14 and TRBJ2-1): EAGVTQFPSHSVIEKGQTVTLRCDPISGHDNLYWYRRVMGKEIKFLLHFVKESKQDESGMPNNRFLAERTGGTYSTLKVQPAELEDSGVYFCASSQEDRPYNEQFFGPGTRLTVL.

This clonotype was picked up many times. The rearrangement uses TRBV6-5 and TRBJ2-7; 8 positions match TRBD1. V was clipped by 10 bases and J by 2 bases; unmatched bases: 13. The CDR3 consists of 15 residues. Germline-derived CDR1 and CDR2 are MNHEY and SVGAGI. The CDR3 nucleotides read TGTGCCACCAGCTCAGGGACAGGAGGTACCTACGAGCAGTACTTC. Its protein is CATSSGTGGTYEQYF.

V and J are TRBV27 and TRBJ2-3; 8 bases match TRBD2. Germline lookup yields CDR1 MNHEY and CDR2 SMNVEV (reference sequence). The length of the CDR3 is 14 residues. V shed 4 bases, J shed 6 bases, and the junction held 6 bases outside the gene matches. This chain's CDR3 is CASSSRIAGDTQYF. CDR3 nucleotide sequence: TGTGCCAGCAGTTCACGAATAGCGGGGGATACGCAGTATTTT.

This clonotype turned up a few times. Here the CDR3 DNA reads TGTGCCAGCAGCTTAGCGTGGTCTACCGGGGAGCTGTTTTTT. Protein: CASSLAWSTGELFF. The rearrangement joins TRBV7-9 to TRBJ2-2; D not certain. The CDR3 consists of 14 residues. The V end lost 0 bases, the J end lost 5 bases, and 7 bases lay between the germline ends. In germline, CDR1 is SEHNR, CDR2 FQNEAQ (reference sequence).

This clonotype was counted only a few times. V gene TRBV27 combines with J gene TRBJ1-2; D unclear. With 7 bases removed from V and 5 bases from J, the gap between germline ends came to 17 bases. This CDR3 spans 14 amino acids. CDR1 is MNHEY and CDR2 is SMNVEV in the germline V gene (reference sequence). DNA for the CDR3: TGTGCCAGCAAACCCCAGAATACGGGGTATGGCTACACCTTC. Protein sequence: CASKPQNTGYGYTF.

This clonotype was counted many times. The J gene is TRBJ2-7, the V gene TRBV5-4; D ambiguous. Germline loops: CDR1 SGHNT, CDR2 YYREEE (reference sequence). The CDR3 loop spans 10 amino acids. V lost 7 bases, J lost 7 bases, and 9 bases lay in between. CDR3: CASGPSEQYF. The CDR3 DNA sequence: TGTGCCAGCGGGCCTTCTGAGCAGTACTTC.

This clonotype appeared many times. The chain links TRBV14 to TRBJ2-5, with D uncertain. With 2 bases removed from V and 5 bases from J, the gap between germline ends came to 12 bases. The CDR3 is 14 residues long. Per germline, CDR1 SGHDN and CDR2 FVKESK. Here the CDR3 reads CASSQWYPGETQYF. The CDR3 DNA reads as TGTGCCAGCAGCCAATGGTATCCGGGCGAGACCCAGTACTTC.

Only a few counts were recorded for this clonotype. The CDR3 DNA reads as TGTGCCAGTAGTATGGGGTCCTTTGGTGACGCTTTCTTT. It yields the protein CASSMGSFGDAFF. The chain combines TRBV19 with TRBJ1-1; no definite D call. The CDR3 runs 13 residues. Germline V gives CDR1 LNHDA, CDR2 SQIVND (reference sequence). V was cut by 3 bases and J by 11 bases, with 16 bases left in between.

This clonotype was found many times. The chain combines TRBV5-1 with TRBJ2-3; 7 bases fit TRBD1. The CDR3 sequence is 16 residues long. Germline loops: CDR1 SGHRS, CDR2 YFSETQ. The V and J ends lost 0 bases and 2 bases, in that order; junction bases with no gene match: 6. CDR3 DNA sequence: TGCGCCAGCAGCTTGGGGCTGGGACAGAACACAGATACGCAGTATTTT. Translated, it gives CASSLGLGQNTDTQYF.

This clonotype turned up a few times. The V and J genes are TRBV6-5 and TRBJ2-2; D is ambiguous. This CDR3 is 13 amino acids long. Trimming stripped 0 bases from V and 6 bases from J, with 5 bases between. From germline, CDR1 is MNHEY and CDR2 SVGAGI. The CDR3 here is CASSYSSPGELFF. The CDR3, as DNA: TGTGCCAGCAGTTACTCGAGCCCCGGGGAGCTGTTTTTT.

Only a few counts were recorded for this clonotype. CDR3: CASSPGTGLSEQYF. CDR3 in DNA: TGTGCCAGCAGCCCAGGGACCGGGCTTTCCGAGCAGTACTTC. The chain combines TRBV7-9 with TRBJ2-7; D possibly matches TRBD1 or TRBD2 (5 bases each). Trimming cost V 5 bases and J 6 bases, with 17 bases left between them. The germline CDR1 and CDR2 sequences are SEHNR and FQNEAQ (reference sequence). CDR3 length: 14 amino acids.

The count of this clonotype is one. A much larger clonotype is one base distant, so this may be a read error. Since the CDR3 does not end with the conserved phenylalanine or tryptophan, this likely comes from a read error. The chain uses TRBV4-3 and TRBJ2-5; TRBD2 is a possible D gene (6 bases). The germline CDR1 and CDR2 sequences are LGHNA and YSLEER. The CDR3 is 15 residues long. V lost 1 base to trimming and J lost 5 bases, with 14 bases between them. CDR3 sequence: CASSQARGSGETQYL. Here the CDR3 DNA reads TGCGCCAGCAGCCAAGCCCGGGGGAGCGGCGAGACCCAGTACCTC.

The gene calls are TRBV12-3 or TRBV12-4 and TRBJ1-2; D unresolved. The CDR3 is 16 residues long. V lost 4 bases, J lost 8 bases, and 23 bases lay in between. CDR3 in amino acids: CASSSLGSRIYGGYTF. The CDR3 DNA is TGTGCCAGCAGTTCTCTAGGGTCCAGGATATATGGGGGCTACACCTTC.

The CDR3 sequence is CASSQRTGGRTEAFF. The CDR3 bases are TGCGCCAGCAGCCAACGGACAGGGGGTCGCACTGAAGCTTTCTTT. The V call is TRBV4-1, the J call TRBJ1-1; 10 bases line up with TRBD1. The CDR3 runs to 15 residues. CDR1 and CDR2 (germline): MGHRA, YSYEKL. After removal of 2 bases from V and 4 bases from J, the junction contained 4 bases not matched to a gene.

This clonotype occurred once. The chain employs TRBV12-3 or TRBV12-4 and TRBJ2-6; D is perhaps TRBD1 (6 bases). V gave up 7 bases and J gave up 0 bases, with 19 bases separating them. CDR3 size: 18 residues. The CDR3 DNA reads TGTGCCAGCAATTTGGGGGCAGGGTTTATCTCTGGGGCCAACGTCCTGACTTTC. It specifies CASNLGAGFISGANVLTF.

This clonotype was recorded a few times. V usage is TRBV2 and J usage is TRBJ2-7, with 9 bases identical to TRBD2. The junction had 11 bases not matched to a gene; V was cut back by 7 bases and J by 1 base. The CDR3 consists of 16 residues. Germline CDR1 reads SNHLY; CDR2 reads FYNNEI. CDR3 nucleotides: TGTGCCAGCATGGCCCTTTCTAGCGGGAATTCCTACGAGCAGTACTTC. Protein sequence: CASMALSSGNSYEQYF. The full variable domain, its missing parts supplied by reference TRBV2 and TRBJ2-7, is EPEVTQTPSHQVTQMGQEVILRCVPISNHLYFYWYRQILGQKVEFLVSFYNNEISEKSEIFDDQFSVERPDGSNFTLKIRSTKLEDSAMYFCASMALSSGNSYEQYFGPGTRLTVT.

This clonotype has more than one count but fewer than ten. CDR3 sequence (DNA): TGTGCCAGCAGTTTATCGTGGACCCAGCTCTCCTACGAGCAGTACTTC. Its protein product is CASSLSWTQLSYEQYF. The rearrangement joins TRBV27 to TRBJ2-7; D ambiguous. The CDR3 is made up of 16 amino acids. Germline CDR1 is MNHEY and CDR2 is SMNVEV (reference sequence). Deletions cut 0 bases from V and 0 bases from J, with 12 bases between.

This clonotype was seen more than once but under ten times. The V gene is TRBV4-3, the J gene TRBJ2-1, with 11 bases matching TRBD2. This CDR3 has 18 residues. Unmatched junction bases numbered 9, after V lost 0 bases and J lost 5 bases. Germline CDR1 reads LGHNA; CDR2 reads YSLEER. The CDR3 DNA is TGCGCCAGCAGCCAAGAGTTTAGCGGGGGGGCCTACGACAATGAGCAGTTCTTC. It codes for CASSQEFSGGAYDNEQFF.

This clonotype was seen more than once but under ten times. V gene TRBV28 combines with J gene TRBJ1-1; D remains ambiguous. V lost 3 bases, J lost 1 base, and 9 bases lay in between. The CDR3 loop spans 14 amino acids. Germline CDR1 and CDR2: MDHEN and SYDVKM. The CDR3, as DNA: TGTGCCAGCAGTTTCAGGACCGGGAACACTGAAGCTTTCTTT. Translated: CASSFRTGNTEAFF.

Comment on this clonotype: This CDR3 is missing its conserved last phenylalanine or tryptophan, likely due to a read error. The chain links TRBV7-9 to TRBJ2-3; 8 bases agree with TRBD2. V gave up 8 bases and J gave up 8 bases; unmatched junction bases: 9. Germline assignment: CDR1 SEHNR and CDR2 FQNEAQ (reference sequence). The CDR3 spans 13 residues. Here the CDR3 DNA reads TGTGCCAGCTTCAGCGGGAGACCAGTTACGCAGTATTAT. This sequence encodes CASFSGRPVTQYY.

This clonotype was seen only once. The J gene is TRBJ2-3, the V gene TRBV4-3, with TRBD2 matching over 7 bases. V was pared by 0 bases and J by 2 bases, with 8 bases of the junction left unmatched. This CDR3 is 17 amino acids long. CDR1 and CDR2 (germline): LGHNA, YSLEER. The CDR3 protein is CASSQDPAGANTDTQYF. The DNA of the CDR3 is TGCGCCAGCAGCCAAGATCCCGCGGGAGCCAACACAGATACGCAGTATTTT.

This clonotype has just a few counts. The chain employs TRBV4-1 and TRBJ2-5; maybe TRBD1 (5 bases). Germline CDR1 and CDR2: MGHRA and YSYEKL. Trimming took off 0 bases at V and 2 bases at J, with 10 bases between the two ends. The CDR3 is made up of 15 amino acids. The chain's CDR3 is CASSQEGAAQETQYF. In DNA, the CDR3 is TGCGCCAGCAGCCAAGAAGGGGCGGCGCAAGAGACCCAGTACTTC.

As to this clonotype: Mismatch with germline at one junction end may stem from a read error. This chain links TRBV20-1 with TRBJ2-3, with D perhaps matching TRBD2 (7 bases). Per the germline V gene, CDR1 is DFQATT and CDR2 is SNEGSKA (reference sequence). The CDR3 runs to 15 residues. CDR3 nucleotides: TGCGGTGCTAGCCTGGGGGGGCTCCCCACAGATACGCAGTATTTT. Translating it yields CGASLGGLPTDTQYF.